This TCR beta chain was identified during a study of blood T cell repertoires in COVID-19 (dated by TCRdb to 2020 to 2022). Regarding the complete study: Samples from collaborators originated in the United States, Italy and Spain and spanned both the acute and convalescent phases of COVID-19. Nearly every sample came with metadata listing a de-identified subject ID, COVID-19 status, age in years and sex. The samples were drawn from the first 160 participants of the ongoing ImmuneRACE study and from under 1,500 subjects provided by 6 global collaborators. The material from the prospective study consisted of cDNA or gDNA derived from T cells, B-cell-depleted T cells, or PBMCs. Subjects who had been exposed to COVID-19, were actively infected with it, or had recovered from it provided the deeply sampled blood TCRbeta repertoires that made up the dataset. A freely available public database, intended as a resource for researchers studying the immune response to SARS-CoV-2, is where the repertoires were released. Where available, HLA class I and class II types were taken from metadata supplied by the sample provider and were not determined by assay-based typing.

Paper-wide results and their limitations: The quantity of clinical and demographic metadata differed by source and by participant and was supplied without curation.

Collaborating institutions collected whole blood in K2EDTA tubes following their own protocols. For TCRbeta analysis, collaborators shipped samples in one of three forms: frozen whole blood, isolated PBMCs, or DNA extracted from either of those sample types. The germline V gene (reference sequence) specifies GTSNPN as CDR1 and SVGIG as CDR2. From cysteine to phenylalanine, the CDR3 is 16 amino acids long. Only CDR3 DNA is held: 48 bases, read in frame from base 1. Unmatched junction bases come to 15, with V trimmed by 6 bases and J by 4 bases. TCRbeta CDR3 regions were amplified from genomic DNA by means of the immunoSEQ Assay, a bias-controlled multiplex PCR. In the source study's methods: Within the assay, amplification of reference gene primers was used to estimate how many nucleated cells each sample contained. To quantify the absolute abundance of each unique TCRbeta CDR3 rearrangement, sequence reads were collapsed and filtered. Productive Simpson clonality was computed per sample as the square root of Simpson's diversity index over productive rearrangements. The clones in this table, taken by TCRdb from immuneACCESS, are in-frame only. Not every clone is retained; where verified, under half of the shortfall comes from an unresolved V gene, and the cause of the rest is unknown. The V and J calls and clone size were taken over from that table, and D and trimming were inferred from the DNA. The sample records approximately 130,000 clones, approximately 85% of which are singletons. The top ten constitute around 4.1% of the sample.

This clone was counted a single time. Its antigen target is currently unknown. Qualities for individual bases were not recorded, and no much larger clone is one base off. The sequence is built from TRBV30 and TRBJ1-1, and 9 bases in between align with TRBD1. This receptor was identified in a human donor in a cohort sampled during active COVID-19. Input material: peripheral blood. DNA sequence: TGTGCCTGCCCGCCGGGACAGGGAAGTTGGGGCACTGAAGCTTTCTTT. The translation is CACPPGQGSWGTEAFF.